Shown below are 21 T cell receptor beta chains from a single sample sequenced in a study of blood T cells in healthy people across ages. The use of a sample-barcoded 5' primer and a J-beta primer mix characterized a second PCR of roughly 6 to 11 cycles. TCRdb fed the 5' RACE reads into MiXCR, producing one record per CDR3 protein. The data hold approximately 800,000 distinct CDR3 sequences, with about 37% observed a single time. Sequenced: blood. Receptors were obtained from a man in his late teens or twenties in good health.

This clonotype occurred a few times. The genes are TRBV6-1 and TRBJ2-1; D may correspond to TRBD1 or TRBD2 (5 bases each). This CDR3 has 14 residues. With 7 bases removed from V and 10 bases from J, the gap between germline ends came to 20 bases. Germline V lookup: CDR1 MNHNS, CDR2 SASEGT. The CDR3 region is CASIPGPAGYEQFF. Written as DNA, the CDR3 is TGTGCCAGCATACCGGGACCCGCCGGCTACGAGCAGTTCTTC.

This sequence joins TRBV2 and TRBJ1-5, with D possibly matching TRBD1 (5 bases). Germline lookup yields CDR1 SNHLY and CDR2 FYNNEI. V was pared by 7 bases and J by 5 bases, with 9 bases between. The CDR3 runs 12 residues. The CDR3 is CASTRDDQPQHF. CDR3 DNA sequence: TGTGCCAGCACTCGGGACGATCAGCCCCAGCATTTT.

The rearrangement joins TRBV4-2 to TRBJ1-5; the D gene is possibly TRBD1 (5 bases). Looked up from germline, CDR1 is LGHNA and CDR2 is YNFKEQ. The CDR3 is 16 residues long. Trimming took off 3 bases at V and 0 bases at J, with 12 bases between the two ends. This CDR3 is CASSQDTLYSNQPQHF. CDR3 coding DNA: TGTGCCAGCAGCCAGGACACCCTGTATAGCAATCAGCCCCAGCATTTT.

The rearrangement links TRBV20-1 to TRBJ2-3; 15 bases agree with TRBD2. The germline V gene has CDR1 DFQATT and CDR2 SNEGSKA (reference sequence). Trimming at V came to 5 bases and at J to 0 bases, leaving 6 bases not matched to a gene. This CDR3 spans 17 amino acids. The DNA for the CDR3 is TGCAGTGCTGGACTAGCGGGGGGGCTTGGGAGCACAGATACGCAGTATTTT. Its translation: CSAGLAGGLGSTDTQYF.

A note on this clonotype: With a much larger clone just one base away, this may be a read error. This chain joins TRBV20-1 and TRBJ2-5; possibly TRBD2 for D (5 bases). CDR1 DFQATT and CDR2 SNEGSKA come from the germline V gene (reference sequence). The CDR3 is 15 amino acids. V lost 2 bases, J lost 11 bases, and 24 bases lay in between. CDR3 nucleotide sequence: TGCAGTGCTAGACCCGACACGGGATCTTACAATGAGCAGTACTTC. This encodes CSARPDTGSYNEQYF.

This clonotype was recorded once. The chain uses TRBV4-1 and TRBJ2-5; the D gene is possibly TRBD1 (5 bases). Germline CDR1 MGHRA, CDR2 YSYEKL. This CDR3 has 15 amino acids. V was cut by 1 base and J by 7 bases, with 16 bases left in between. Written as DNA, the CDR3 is TGCGCCAGCAGCCAAGTCTTTGGTCCCCAGGGGACCCAGTACTTC. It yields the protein CASSQVFGPQGTQYF.

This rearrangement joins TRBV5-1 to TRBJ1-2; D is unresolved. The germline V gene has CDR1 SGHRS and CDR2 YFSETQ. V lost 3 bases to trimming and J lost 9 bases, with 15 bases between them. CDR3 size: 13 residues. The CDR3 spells CASSSSGPHRYTF. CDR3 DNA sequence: TGCGCCAGCAGCTCGTCCGGGCCACATCGCTACACCTTC.

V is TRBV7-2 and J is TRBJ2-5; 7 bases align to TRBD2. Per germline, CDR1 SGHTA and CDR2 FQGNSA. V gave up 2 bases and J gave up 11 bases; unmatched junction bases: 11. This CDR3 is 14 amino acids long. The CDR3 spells CASSLKRPRREQYF. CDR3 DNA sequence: TGTGCCAGCAGCTTAAAGCGCCCAAGGCGGGAGCAGTACTTC. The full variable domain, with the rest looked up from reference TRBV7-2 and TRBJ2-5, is GAGVSQSPSNKVTEKGKDVELRCDPISGHTALYWYRQSLGQGLEFLIYFQGNSAPDKSGLPSDRFSAERTGGSVSTLTIQRTQQEDSAVYLCASSLKRPRREQYFGPGTRLLVL.

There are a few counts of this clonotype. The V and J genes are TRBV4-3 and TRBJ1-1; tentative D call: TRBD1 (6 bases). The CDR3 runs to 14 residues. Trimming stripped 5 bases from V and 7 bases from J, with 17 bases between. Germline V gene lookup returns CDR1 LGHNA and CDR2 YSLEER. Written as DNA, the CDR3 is TGCGCCAGCAGCTCTATACAGGGCGCGCGTGAAGCTTTCTTT. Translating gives CASSSIQGAREAFF.

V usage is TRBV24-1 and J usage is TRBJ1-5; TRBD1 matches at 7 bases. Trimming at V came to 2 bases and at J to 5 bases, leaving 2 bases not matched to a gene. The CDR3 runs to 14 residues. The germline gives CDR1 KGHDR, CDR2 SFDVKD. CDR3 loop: CATSDSGGDQPQHF. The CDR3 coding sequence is TGTGCCACCAGTGATTCAGGGGGGGATCAGCCCCAGCATTTT.

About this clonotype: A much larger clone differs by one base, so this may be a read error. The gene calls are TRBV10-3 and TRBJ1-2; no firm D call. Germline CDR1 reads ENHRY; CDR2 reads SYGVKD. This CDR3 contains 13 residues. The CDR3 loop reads CAVSESADYGYTF. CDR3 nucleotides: TGTGCCGTCAGTGAGTCGGCAGACTATGGCTACACCTTC.

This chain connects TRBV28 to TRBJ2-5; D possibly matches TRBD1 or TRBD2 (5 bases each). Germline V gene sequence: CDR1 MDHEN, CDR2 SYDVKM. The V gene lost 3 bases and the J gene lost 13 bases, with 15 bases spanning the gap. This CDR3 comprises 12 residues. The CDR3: CASSFRGYERYF. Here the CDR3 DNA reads TGTGCCAGCAGTTTCCGGGGCTACGAGCGGTACTTC. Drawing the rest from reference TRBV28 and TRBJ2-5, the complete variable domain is DVKVTQSSRYLVKRTGEKVFLECVQDMDHENMFWYRQDPGLGLRLIYFSYDVKMKEKGDIPEGYSVSREKKERFSLILESASTNQTSMYLCASSFRGYERYFGPGTRLLVL.

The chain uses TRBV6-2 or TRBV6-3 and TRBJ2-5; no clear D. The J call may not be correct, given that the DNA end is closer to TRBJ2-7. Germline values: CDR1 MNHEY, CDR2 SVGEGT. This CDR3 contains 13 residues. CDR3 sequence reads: CASSWRIEYEQYF. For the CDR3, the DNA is TGTGCCAGCAGTTGGCGGATCGAATACGAGCAGTACTTC.

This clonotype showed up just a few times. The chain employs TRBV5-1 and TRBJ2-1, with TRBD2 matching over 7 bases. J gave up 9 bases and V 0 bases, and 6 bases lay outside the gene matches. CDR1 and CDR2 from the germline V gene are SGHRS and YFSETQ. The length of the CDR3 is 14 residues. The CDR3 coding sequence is TGCGCCAGCAGCTTGGGACAGCGGGAAGGTGAGCAGTTCTTC. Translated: CASSLGQREGEQFF. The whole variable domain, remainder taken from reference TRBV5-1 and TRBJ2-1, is KAGVTQTPRYLIKTRGQQVTLSCSPISGHRSVSWYQQTPGQGLQFLFEYFSETQRNKGNFPGRFSGRQFSNSRSEMNVSTLELGDSALYLCASSLGQREGEQFFGPGTRLTVL.

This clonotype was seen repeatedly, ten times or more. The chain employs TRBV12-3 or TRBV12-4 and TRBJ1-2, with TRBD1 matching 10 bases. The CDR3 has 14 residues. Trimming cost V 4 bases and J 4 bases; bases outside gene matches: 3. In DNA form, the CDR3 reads TGTGCCAGCAGTTACCGGGACAGGGGCTATGGCTACACCTTC. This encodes CASSYRDRGYGYTF.

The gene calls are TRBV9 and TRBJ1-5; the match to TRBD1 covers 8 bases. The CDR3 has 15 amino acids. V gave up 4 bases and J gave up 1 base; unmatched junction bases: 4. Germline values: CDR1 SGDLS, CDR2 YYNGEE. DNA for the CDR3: TGTGCCAGCAGCTACAGGGGGGAGAGCAATCAGCCCCAGCATTTT. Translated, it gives CASSYRGESNQPQHF.

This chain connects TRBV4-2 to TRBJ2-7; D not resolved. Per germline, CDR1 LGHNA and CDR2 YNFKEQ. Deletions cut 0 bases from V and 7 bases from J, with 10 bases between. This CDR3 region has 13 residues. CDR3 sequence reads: CASSQDPNNEQYF. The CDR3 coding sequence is TGTGCCAGCAGCCAAGACCCCAACAATGAGCAGTACTTC.

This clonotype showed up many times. The CDR3 loop reads CSPRGGDDEQFF. The DNA for the CDR3 is TGCAGCCCCCGTGGAGGGGACGATGAGCAGTTCTTC. The V and J genes are TRBV29-1 and TRBJ2-1, with D possibly being TRBD2 (6 bases). With 8 bases removed from V and 8 bases from J, the gap between germline ends came to 16 bases. CDR3 length: 12 amino acids. The germline V gene encodes CDR1 SQVTM and CDR2 ANQGSEA.

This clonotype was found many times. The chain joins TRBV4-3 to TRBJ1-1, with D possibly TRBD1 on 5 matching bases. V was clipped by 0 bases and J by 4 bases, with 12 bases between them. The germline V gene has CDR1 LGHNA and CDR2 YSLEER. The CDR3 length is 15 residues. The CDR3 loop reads CASSQDPGRGTEAFF. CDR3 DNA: TGCGCCAGCAGCCAAGACCCAGGGAGGGGCACTGAAGCTTTCTTT.

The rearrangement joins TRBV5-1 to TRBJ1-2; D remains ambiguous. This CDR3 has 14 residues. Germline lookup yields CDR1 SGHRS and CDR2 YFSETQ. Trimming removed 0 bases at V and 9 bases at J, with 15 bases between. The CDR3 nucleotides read TGCGCCAGCAGCTTGGAACCGACTAATAATCGCTACACCTTC. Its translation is CASSLEPTNNRYTF.

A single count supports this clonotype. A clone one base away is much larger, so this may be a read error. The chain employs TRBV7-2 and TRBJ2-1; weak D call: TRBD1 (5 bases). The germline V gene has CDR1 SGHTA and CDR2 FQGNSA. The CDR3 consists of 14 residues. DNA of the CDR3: TGTGCCAGCAGCTTAGGCGACAGAAACAATGGGCAGTTCTTC. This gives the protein CASSLGDRNNGQFF.